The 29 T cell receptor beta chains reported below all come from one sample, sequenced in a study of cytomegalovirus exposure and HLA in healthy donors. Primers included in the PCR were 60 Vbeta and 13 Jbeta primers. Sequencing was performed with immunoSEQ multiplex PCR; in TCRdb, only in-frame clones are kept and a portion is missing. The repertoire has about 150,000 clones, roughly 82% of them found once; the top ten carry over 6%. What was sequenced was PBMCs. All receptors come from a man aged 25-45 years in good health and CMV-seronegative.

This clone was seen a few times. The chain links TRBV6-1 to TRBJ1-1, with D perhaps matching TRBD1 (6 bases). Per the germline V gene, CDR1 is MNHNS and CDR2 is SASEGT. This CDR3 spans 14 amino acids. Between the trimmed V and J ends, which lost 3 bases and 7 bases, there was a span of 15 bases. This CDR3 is CASSDGTFGSEAFF. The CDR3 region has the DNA TGTGCCAGCAGTGACGGGACATTTGGTAGTGAAGCTTTCTTT.

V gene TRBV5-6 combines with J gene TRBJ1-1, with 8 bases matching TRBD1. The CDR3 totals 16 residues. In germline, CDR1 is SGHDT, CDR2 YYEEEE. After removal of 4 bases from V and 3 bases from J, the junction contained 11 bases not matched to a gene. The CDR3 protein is CASSRNRQGWDTEAFF. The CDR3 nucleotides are TGTGCCAGCAGCCGGAACCGACAGGGGTGGGACACTGAAGCTTTCTTT.

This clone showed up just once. CDR3 in amino acids: CASSLQGGEIPEAFF. CDR3 sequence (DNA): TGCGCCAGCAGCCTACAGGGGGGGGAAATCCCTGAAGCTTTCTTT. The V call is TRBV5-1, the J call TRBJ1-1; 8 nucleotides match TRBD1. Germline V gene data show CDR1 as SGHRS and CDR2 as YFSETQ. The ends lost 4 bases at V and 6 bases at J; junction bases unmatched: 11. The CDR3 is 15 amino acids.

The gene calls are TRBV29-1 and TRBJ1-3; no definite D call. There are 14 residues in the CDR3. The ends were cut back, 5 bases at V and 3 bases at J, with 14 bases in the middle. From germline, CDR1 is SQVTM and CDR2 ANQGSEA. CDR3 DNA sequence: TGCAGCGTTTCTTCAGGTTTAGGTGGAAACACCATATATTTT. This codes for CSVSSGLGGNTIYF.

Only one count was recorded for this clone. This chain's CDR3 is CASSFSVAKNIQYF. The CDR3 DNA reads as TGCGCCAGCAGCTTTAGCGTAGCCAAAAACATTCAGTACTTC. The chain uses TRBV5-1 and TRBJ2-4; D may be TRBD2 (5 bases). V shed 2 bases and J shed 0 bases, with 6 bases lying between them. The CDR3 contains 14 residues. Per germline, CDR1 SGHRS and CDR2 YFSETQ.

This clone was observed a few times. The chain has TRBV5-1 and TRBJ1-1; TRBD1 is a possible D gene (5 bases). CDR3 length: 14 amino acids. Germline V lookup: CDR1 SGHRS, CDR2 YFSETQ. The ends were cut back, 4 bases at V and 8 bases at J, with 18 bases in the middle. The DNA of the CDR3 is TGCGCCAGCAGCCCCGGAGGAGGGGCAGGAGAAGCTTTCTTT. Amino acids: CASSPGGGAGEAFF. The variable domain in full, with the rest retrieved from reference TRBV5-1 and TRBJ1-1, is KAGVTQTPRYLIKTRGQQVTLSCSPISGHRSVSWYQQTPGQGLQFLFEYFSETQRNKGNFPGRFSGRQFSNSRSEMNVSTLELGDSALYLCASSPGGGAGEAFFGQGTRLTVV.

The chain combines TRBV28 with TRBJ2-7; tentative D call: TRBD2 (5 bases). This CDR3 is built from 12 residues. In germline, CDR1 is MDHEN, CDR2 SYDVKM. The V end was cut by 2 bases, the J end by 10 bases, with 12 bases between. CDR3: CASSLSEGYQYF. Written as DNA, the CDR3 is TGTGCCAGCAGTTTAAGTGAGGGATATCAGTACTTC.

In nucleotides, the CDR3 is TGCGCCAGCAGCACCGGGACTATCGGCTACGAGCAGTACTTC. Protein: CASSTGTIGYEQYF. The chain uses TRBV5-1 and TRBJ2-5; TRBD2 agrees at 7 bases. The J call is doubtful: the DNA matches TRBJ2-7 better. The germline V gene has CDR1 SGHRS and CDR2 YFSETQ. The CDR3 covers 14 residues.

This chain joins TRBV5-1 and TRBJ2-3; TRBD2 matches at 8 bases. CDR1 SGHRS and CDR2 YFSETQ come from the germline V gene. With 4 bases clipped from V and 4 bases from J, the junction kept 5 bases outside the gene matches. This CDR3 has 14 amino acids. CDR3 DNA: TGCGCCAGCAGCCCCGGGGGGGCGTCAGATACGCAGTATTTT. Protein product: CASSPGGASDTQYF. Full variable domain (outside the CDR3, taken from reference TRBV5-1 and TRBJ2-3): KAGVTQTPRYLIKTRGQQVTLSCSPISGHRSVSWYQQTPGQGLQFLFEYFSETQRNKGNFPGRFSGRQFSNSRSEMNVSTLELGDSALYLCASSPGGASDTQYFGPGTRLTVL.

CDR3: CATSPGDSATNEKLFF. The CDR3 bases are TGTGCCACCAGCCCCGGTGACAGTGCAACTAATGAAAAACTGTTTTTT. The chain combines TRBV15 with TRBJ1-4; perhaps TRBD1 as D (5 bases). The length of the CDR3 is 16 residues. Trimming took 5 bases from V and 0 from J, leaving 13 bases between them. Germline V gives CDR1 LNHNV, CDR2 YYDKDF (reference sequence).

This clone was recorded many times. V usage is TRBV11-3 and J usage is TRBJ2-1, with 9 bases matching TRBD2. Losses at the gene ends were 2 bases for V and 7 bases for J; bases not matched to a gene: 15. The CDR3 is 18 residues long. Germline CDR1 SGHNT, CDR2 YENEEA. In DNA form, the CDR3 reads TGTGCCAGCAGCTTATCATATTCGGCGGGGGGGCCGGGGAATGAGCAGTTCTTC. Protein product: CASSLSYSAGGPGNEQFF.

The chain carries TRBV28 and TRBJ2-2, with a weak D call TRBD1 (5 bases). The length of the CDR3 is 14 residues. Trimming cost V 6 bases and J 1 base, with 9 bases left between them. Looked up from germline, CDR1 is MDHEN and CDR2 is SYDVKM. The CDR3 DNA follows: TGTGCCAGCAGCAGGGCGTTGAACACCGGGGAGCTGTTTTTT. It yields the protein CASSRALNTGELFF.

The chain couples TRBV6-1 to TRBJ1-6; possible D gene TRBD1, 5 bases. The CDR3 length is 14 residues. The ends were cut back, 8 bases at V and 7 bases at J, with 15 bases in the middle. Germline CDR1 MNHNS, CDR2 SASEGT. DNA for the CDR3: TGTGCCAGCGGCGAGACAGTGTCAAATTCACCCCTCCACTTT. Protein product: CASGETVSNSPLHF.

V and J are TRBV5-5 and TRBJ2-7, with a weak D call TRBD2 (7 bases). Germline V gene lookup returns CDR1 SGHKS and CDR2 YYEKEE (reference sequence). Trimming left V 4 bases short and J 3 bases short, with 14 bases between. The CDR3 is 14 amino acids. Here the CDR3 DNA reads TGTGCCAGCAGCCCCGCGGGGGCTTACTACGAGCAGTACTTC. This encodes CASSPAGAYYEQYF. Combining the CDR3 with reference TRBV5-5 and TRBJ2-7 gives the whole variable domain DAGVTQSPTHLIKTRGQQVTLRCSPISGHKSVSWYQQVLGQGPQFIFQYYEKEERGRGNFPDRFSARQFPNYSSELNVNALLLGDSALYLCASSPAGAYYEQYFGPGTRLTVT.

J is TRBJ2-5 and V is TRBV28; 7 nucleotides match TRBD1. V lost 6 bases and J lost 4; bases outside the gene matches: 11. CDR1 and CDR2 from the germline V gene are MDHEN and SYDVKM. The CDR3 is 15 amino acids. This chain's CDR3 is CASRNRQGEAETQYF. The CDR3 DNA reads TGTGCCAGCAGAAACCGACAGGGAGAGGCAGAGACCCAGTACTTC.

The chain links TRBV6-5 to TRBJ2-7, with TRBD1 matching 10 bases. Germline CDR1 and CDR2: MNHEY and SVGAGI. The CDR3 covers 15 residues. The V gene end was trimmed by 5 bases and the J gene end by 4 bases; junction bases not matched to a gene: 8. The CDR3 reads CASSTPGTGVYEQYF. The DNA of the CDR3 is TGTGCCAGCAGTACGCCCGGGACAGGGGTGTACGAGCAGTACTTC.

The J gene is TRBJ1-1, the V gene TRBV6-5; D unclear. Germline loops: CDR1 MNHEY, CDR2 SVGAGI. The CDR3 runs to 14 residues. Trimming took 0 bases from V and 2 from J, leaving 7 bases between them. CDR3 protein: CASSYSGRNTEAFF. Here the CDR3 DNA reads TGTGCCAGCAGTTACTCTGGGCGAAACACTGAAGCTTTCTTT.

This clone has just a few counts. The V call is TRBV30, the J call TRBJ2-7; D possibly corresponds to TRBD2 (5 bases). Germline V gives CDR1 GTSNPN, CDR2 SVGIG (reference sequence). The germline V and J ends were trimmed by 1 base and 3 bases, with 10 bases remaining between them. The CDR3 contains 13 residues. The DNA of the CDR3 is TGTGCCTGGAGTGAAGGACTTAACTACGAGCAGTACTTC. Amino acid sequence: CAWSEGLNYEQYF.

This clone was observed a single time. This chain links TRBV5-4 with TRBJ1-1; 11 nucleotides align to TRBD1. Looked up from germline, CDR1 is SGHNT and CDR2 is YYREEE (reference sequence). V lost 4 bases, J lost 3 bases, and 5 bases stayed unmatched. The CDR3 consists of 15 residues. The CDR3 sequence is CASSTLGQGDTEAFF. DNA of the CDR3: TGTGCCAGCAGCACTTTGGGACAGGGGGACACTGAAGCTTTCTTT.

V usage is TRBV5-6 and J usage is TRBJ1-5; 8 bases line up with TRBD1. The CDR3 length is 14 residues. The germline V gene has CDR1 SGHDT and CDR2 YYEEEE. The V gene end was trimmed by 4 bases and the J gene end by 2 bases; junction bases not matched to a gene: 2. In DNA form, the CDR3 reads TGTGCCAGCAGCATGGGACAGGGCAATCAGCCCCAGCATTTT. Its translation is CASSMGQGNQPQHF.

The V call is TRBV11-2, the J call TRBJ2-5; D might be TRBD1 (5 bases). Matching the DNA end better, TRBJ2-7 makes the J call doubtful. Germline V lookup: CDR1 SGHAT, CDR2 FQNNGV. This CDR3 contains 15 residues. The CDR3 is CASSLDQGPIYEQYF. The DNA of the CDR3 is TGTGCCAGCAGCTTAGATCAGGGCCCGATCTACGAGCAGTACTTC.

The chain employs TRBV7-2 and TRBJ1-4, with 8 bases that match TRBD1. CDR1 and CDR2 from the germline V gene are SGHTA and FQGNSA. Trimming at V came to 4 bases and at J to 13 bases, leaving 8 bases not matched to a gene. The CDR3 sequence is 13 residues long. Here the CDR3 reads CASSSGQGMGLFF. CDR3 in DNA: TGTGCCAGCAGCTCCGGACAGGGAATGGGACTGTTTTTT.

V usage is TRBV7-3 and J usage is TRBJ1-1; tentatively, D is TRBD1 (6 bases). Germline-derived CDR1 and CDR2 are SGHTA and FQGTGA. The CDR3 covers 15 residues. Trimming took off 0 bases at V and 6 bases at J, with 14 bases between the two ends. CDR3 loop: CASSLTRGRVAEAFF. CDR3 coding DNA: TGTGCCAGCAGCTTAACCAGGGGCAGGGTTGCTGAAGCTTTCTTT.

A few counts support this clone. CDR3 nucleotides: TGCGCCAGCAGACCAGCGCCCCAAGAGACCCAGTACTTC. Encoded protein: CASRPAPQETQYF. The chain carries TRBV5-1 and TRBJ2-5; D is ambiguous. The CDR3 has 13 amino acids. The germline V gene encodes CDR1 SGHRS and CDR2 YFSETQ. V dropped 5 bases and J dropped 1 base, with 9 bases sitting between them.

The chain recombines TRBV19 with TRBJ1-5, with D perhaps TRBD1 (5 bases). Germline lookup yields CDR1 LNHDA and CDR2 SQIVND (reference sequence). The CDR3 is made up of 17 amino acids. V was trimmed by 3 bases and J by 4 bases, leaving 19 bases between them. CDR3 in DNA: TGTGCCAGTAGTATGTCTGGGGGAGGGTCCTCGAATCAGCCCCAGCATTTT. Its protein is CASSMSGGGSSNQPQHF.

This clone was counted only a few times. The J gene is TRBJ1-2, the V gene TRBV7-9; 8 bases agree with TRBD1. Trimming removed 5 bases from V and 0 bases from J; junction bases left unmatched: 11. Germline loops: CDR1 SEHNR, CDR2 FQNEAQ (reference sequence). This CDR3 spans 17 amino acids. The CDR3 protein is CASSRWGGTGANYGYTF. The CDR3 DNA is TGTGCCAGCAGCCGATGGGGTGGGACAGGAGCTAACTATGGCTACACCTTC.

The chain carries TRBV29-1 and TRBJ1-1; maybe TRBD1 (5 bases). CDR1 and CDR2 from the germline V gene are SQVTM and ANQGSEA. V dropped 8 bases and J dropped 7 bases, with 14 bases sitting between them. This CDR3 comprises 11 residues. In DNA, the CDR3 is TGCAGCTCGGGACTTTCCTATGAAGCTTTCTTT. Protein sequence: CSSGLSYEAFF.

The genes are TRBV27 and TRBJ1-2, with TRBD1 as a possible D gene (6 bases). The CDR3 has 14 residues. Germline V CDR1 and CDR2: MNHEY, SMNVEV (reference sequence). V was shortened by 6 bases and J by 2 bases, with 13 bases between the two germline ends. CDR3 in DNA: TGTGCCAGCAGAAGGACAGCCGTCAACTATGGCTACACCTTC. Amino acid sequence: CASRRTAVNYGYTF.

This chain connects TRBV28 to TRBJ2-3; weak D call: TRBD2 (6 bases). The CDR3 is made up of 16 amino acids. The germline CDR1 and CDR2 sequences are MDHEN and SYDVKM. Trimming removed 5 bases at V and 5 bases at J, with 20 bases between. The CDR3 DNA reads TGTGCCAGCAGTCCTACTAGCTTATTGGGGAGAGATACGCAGTATTTT. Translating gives CASSPTSLLGRDTQYF.